This TCR beta chain came from a study of radiation and T cells in renal cell carcinoma. CDR3 length equals 15 residues. Germline V gene sequence: CDR1 SNHLY, CDR2 FYNNEI. V was trimmed by 4 bases and J by 3 bases, leaving 13 bases between them. Using immunoSEQ multiplex PCR, the repertoire was profiled, and TCRdb retains in-frame clones only, with some absent. The sample contains about 150,000 clones, 87% of which appear only once. Stated time point: blood 2 weeks post-SBRT. Treatment defined: 15 Gy SBRT to primary tumor, nephrectomy 4 weeks later. The chain joins TRBV2 to TRBJ1-5; tentative D call: TRBD1 (5 bases). The sample in question was blood, obtained from a patient whose treatment included radiotherapy and nephrectomy. This TCR came from a woman between 45 and 65 years old with renal cell carcinoma. CDR3 bases: TGTGCCAGCAGTGTGCTTGACAGCTCCAATCAGCCCCAGCATTTT. Translated: CASSVLDSSNQPQHF.